This TCR beta chain originates from a study of identical twins. Germline CDR1 SNHLY, CDR2 FYNNEI. This CDR3 comprises 13 residues. V lost 9 bases and J lost 1, with 12 bases in between. From the 5' RACE reads, TCRdb called clonotypes with MiXCR, one entry per CDR3 protein. The sample records roughly 220,000 distinct CDR3 sequences, over 5% being singletons. These data also formed part of another study, on T cells expressing NK-cell markers. As that report states: Seropositivity for HCMV was found in most of the eight sequenced donors, with one seronegative. An anti-gamma-delta TCR antibody confined sorting to alpha-beta TCR T cells across several of the experiments.

Sequencing used CD8+ T cells sorted from blood. This chain joins TRBV2 and TRBJ2-5; either TRBD1 or TRBD2 may supply D (5 bases each). The source of this sequence is a woman under 30 in good health. CDR3 in amino acids: CASLGELQETQYF. The CDR3 nucleotides are TGTGCCAGTCTGGGGGAACTCCAAGAGACCCAGTACTTC.